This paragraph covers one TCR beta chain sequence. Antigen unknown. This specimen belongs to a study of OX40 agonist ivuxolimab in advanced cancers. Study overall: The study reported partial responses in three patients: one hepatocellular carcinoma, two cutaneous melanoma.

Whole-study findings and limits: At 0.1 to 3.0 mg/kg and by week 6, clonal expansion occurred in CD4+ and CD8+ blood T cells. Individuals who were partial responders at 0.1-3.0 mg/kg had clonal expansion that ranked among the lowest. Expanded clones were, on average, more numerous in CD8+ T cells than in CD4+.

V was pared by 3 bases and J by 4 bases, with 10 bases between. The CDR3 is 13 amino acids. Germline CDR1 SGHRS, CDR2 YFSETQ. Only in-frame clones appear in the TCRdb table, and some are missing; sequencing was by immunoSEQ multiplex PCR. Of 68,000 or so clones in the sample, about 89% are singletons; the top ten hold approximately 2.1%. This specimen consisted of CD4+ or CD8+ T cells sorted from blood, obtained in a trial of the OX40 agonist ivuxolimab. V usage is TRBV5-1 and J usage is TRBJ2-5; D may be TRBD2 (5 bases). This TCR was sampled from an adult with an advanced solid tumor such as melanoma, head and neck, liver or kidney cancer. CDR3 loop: CASSSPGLETQYF. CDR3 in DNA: TGCGCCAGCAGCTCCCCGGGGTTAGAGACCCAGTACTTC.